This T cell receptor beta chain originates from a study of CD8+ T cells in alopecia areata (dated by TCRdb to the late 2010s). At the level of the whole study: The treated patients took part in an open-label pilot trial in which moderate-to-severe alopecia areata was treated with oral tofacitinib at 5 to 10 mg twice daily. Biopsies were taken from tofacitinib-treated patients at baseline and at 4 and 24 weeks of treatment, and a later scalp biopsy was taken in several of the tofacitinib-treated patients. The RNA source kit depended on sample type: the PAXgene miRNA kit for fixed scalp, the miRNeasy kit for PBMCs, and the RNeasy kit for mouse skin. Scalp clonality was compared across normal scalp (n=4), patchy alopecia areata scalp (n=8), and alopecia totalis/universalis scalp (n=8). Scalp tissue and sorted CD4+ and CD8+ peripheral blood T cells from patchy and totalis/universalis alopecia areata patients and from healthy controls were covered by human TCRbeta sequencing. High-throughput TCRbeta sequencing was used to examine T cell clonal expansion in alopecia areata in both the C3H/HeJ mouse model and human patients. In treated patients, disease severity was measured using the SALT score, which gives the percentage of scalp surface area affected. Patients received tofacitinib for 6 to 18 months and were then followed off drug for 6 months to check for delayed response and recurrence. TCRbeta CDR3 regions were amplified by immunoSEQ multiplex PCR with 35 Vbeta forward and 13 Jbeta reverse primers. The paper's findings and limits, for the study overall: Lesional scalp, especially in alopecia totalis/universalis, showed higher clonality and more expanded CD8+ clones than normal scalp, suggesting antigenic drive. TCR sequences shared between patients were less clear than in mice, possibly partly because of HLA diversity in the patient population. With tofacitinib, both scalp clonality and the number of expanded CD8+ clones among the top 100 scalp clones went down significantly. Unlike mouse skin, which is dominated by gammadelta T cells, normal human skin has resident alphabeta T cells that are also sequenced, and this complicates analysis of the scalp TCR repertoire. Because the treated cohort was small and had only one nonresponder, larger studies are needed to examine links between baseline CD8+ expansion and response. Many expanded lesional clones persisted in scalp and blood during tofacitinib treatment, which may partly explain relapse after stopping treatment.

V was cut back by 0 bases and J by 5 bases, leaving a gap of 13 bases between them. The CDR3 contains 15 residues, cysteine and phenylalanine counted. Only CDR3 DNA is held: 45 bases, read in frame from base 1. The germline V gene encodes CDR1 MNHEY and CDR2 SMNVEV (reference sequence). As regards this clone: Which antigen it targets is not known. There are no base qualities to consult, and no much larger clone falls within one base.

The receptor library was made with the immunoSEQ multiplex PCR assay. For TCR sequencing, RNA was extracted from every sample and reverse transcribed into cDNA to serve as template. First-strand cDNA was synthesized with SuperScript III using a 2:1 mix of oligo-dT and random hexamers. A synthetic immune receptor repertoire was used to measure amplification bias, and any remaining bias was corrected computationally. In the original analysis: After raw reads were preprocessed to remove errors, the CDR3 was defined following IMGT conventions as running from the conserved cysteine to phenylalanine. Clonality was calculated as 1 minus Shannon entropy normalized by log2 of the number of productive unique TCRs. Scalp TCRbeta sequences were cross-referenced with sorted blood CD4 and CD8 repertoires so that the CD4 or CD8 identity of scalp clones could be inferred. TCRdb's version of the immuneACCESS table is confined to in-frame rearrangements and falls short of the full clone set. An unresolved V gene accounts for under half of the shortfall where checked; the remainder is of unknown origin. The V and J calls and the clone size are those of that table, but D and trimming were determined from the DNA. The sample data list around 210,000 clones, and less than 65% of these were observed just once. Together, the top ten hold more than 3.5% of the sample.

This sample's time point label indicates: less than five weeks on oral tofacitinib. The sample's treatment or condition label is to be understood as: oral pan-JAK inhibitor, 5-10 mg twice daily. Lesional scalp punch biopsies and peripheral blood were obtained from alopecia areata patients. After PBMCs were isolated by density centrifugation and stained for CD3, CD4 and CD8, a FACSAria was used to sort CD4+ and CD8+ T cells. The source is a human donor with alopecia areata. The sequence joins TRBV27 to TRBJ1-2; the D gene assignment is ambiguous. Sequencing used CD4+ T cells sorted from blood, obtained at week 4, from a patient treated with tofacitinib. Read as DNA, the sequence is TGTGCCAGCAGTTTATCCTGGGCCGGAGGGTATGGCTACACCTTC. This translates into CASSLSWAGGYGYTF.